The 29 T cell receptor beta chains reported below all come from one sample, sequenced in a study of technical replicates of blood from a handful of donors. This table comes from immunoSEQ multiplex PCR, and its TCRdb copy is limited to in-frame clones, with some not included. This sample has 87,000 or so clones; approximately 95% occur once, and the top ten carry roughly 0.34%. Sequencing input: T cells isolated from PBMCs. These receptors were taken from a human donor in good health.

The chain has TRBV23-1 and TRBJ2-7, with 8 bases aligning to TRBD2. TRBV23-1 has ORF status, its function being uncertain. Trimming cost V 10 bases and J 2 bases; bases outside gene matches: 16. CDR3 length equals 16 residues. CDR3 amino acids: CATVQWLAGSAYEQYF. As DNA, the CDR3 is TGCGCCACAGTCCAGTGGCTAGCGGGTTCAGCCTACGAGCAGTACTTC.

This chain links TRBV7-8 with TRBJ2-4; 9 nucleotides align to TRBD1. CDR3 length equals 16 residues. The V gene's germline CDR1 is SGHVS and CDR2 FQNEAQ. V was pared by 1 base and J by 8 bases, with 9 bases of the junction left unmatched. The CDR3 DNA follows: TGTGCCAGCAGCTTAGAAGCCAGGACAGGGGTCCACATTCAGTACTTC. Protein sequence: CASSLEARTGVHIQYF.

This sequence joins TRBV28 and TRBJ1-5; TRBD1 is a possible D gene (6 bases). The germline CDR1 and CDR2 sequences are MDHEN and SYDVKM. This CDR3 contains 18 residues. Trimming stripped 8 bases from V and 1 base from J, with 24 bases between. This CDR3 reads CASLTPLGQRGSNQPQHF. For the CDR3, the DNA is TGTGCCAGCCTTACCCCCCTCGGACAGCGCGGGAGCAATCAGCCCCAGCATTTT.

The chain is built from TRBV9 and TRBJ1-1, with D hard to call. Deletions cut 0 bases from V and 1 base from J, with 13 bases between. The CDR3 has 16 amino acids. Looked up from germline, CDR1 is SGDLS and CDR2 is YYNGEE. CDR3 in amino acids: CASSVGAGLGNTEAFF. The CDR3 nucleotides are TGTGCCAGCAGCGTAGGGGCAGGACTGGGGAACACTGAAGCTTTCTTT.

The rearrangement joins TRBV9 to TRBJ2-7, with 12 bases aligning to TRBD2. Per germline, CDR1 SGDLS and CDR2 YYNGEE. The CDR3 sequence is 15 residues long. V lost 4 bases, J lost 2 bases, and 4 bases stayed unmatched. CDR3 amino acids: CASSLGLAGTYEQYF. Written as DNA, the CDR3 is TGTGCCAGCAGCCTCGGACTAGCGGGGACCTACGAGCAGTACTTC.

The CDR3 coding sequence is TGTGCCATGGCCGAGACAGGTGTCGGCACTGAAGCTTTCTTT. It encodes CAMAETGVGTEAFF. The chain combines TRBV5-4 with TRBJ1-1, with D maybe TRBD1 (6 bases). The CDR3 is 14 residues long. The V end was cut by 9 bases, the J end by 4 bases, with 19 bases between. Germline CDR1 and CDR2: SGHNT and YYREEE (reference sequence).

CDR3 in amino acids: CASSYRDEKLFF. In DNA, the CDR3 is TGTGCCAGCAGCTACAGAGACGAAAAACTGTTTTTT. The rearrangement uses TRBV7-9 and TRBJ1-4; no firm D call. The CDR3 has 12 residues. Trimming shortened V by 4 bases and J by 8 bases, and 8 bases separated the two germline ends. Germline CDR1 is SEHNR and CDR2 is FQNEAQ (reference sequence). The whole variable domain, remainder taken from reference TRBV7-9 and TRBJ1-4, is DTGVSQNPRHKITKRGQNVTFRCDPISEHNRLYWYRQTLGQGPEFLTYFQNEAQLEKSRLLSDRFSAERPKGSFSTLEIQRTEQGDSAMYLCASSYRDEKLFFGSGTQLSVL.

V is TRBV12-5 and J is TRBJ2-1; TRBD2 agrees at 12 bases. The CDR3 length is 15 residues. Germline V gene data show CDR1 as LGHNT and CDR2 as FRNRAP. V lost 4 bases to trimming and J lost 9 bases; unmatched junction nucleotides: 7. The CDR3 DNA is TGTGCTAGTGGTTCCCTAGAGACTAGCGGGAGTGAGCAGTTCTTC. Its translation: CASGSLETSGSEQFF. The full variable domain, in which reference TRBV12-5 and TRBJ2-1 provide the parts outside the CDR3, is DARVTQTPRHKVTEMGQEVTMRCQPILGHNTVFWYRQTMMQGLELLAYFRNRAPLDDSGMPKDRFSAEMPDATLATLKIQPSEPRDSAVYFCASGSLETSGSEQFFGPGTRLTVL.

The V gene is TRBV29-1, the J gene TRBJ1-1; D gene uncertain. CDR3 size: 13 residues. The V gene lost 4 bases and the J gene lost 4 bases, with 13 bases spanning the gap. CDR1 is SQVTM, CDR2 ANQGSEA, per germline. The CDR3 DNA reads as TGCAGCGTTGTCGGTCGGAGGAGCACTGAAGCTTTCTTT. Translated: CSVVGRRSTEAFF.

The chain links TRBV7-9 to TRBJ2-1, with a possible D match to TRBD2 (5 bases). Trimming took 5 bases from V and 0 from J, leaving 14 bases between them. Germline V CDR1 and CDR2: SEHNR, FQNEAQ (reference sequence). The CDR3 is made up of 16 amino acids. The DNA for the CDR3 is TGTGCCAGCAGCCACCCGGGGTATAGCTCCTACAATGAGCAGTTCTTC. Protein sequence: CASSHPGYSSYNEQFF.

The chain is built from TRBV15 and TRBJ1-5; no definite D call. This CDR3 is built from 14 residues. The germline V gene encodes CDR1 LNHNV and CDR2 YYDKDF (reference sequence). V lost 1 base to trimming and J lost 4 bases, with 8 bases between them. The CDR3 loop reads CATSRGASNQPQHF. The CDR3 region has the DNA TGTGCCACCAGCAGAGGCGCGAGTAATCAGCCCCAGCATTTT. The full variable domain, in which reference TRBV15 and TRBJ1-5 provide the parts outside the CDR3, is DAMVIQNPRYQVTQFGKPVTLSCSQTLNHNVMYWYQQKSSQAPKLLFHYYDKDFNNEADTPDNFQSRRPNTSFCFLDIRSPGLGDTAMYLCATSRGASNQPQHFGDGTRLSIL.

This clone was detected only once. J is TRBJ1-1 and V is TRBV29-1, with D unresolved. Trimming cost V 8 bases and J 6 bases, with 13 bases left between them. Germline V gene lookup returns CDR1 SQVTM and CDR2 ANQGSEA. The CDR3 runs 11 residues. This CDR3 reads CSTDGVSEAFF. DNA for the CDR3: TGCAGCACCGACGGGGTATCTGAAGCTTTCTTT.

V gene TRBV7-6 combines with J gene TRBJ2-1, with 8 bases fitting TRBD2. V lost 0 bases to trimming and J lost 8 bases; unmatched junction nucleotides: 6. Germline lookup yields CDR1 SGHVS and CDR2 FNYEAQ. The CDR3 sequence is 15 residues long. CDR3 coding DNA: TGTGCCAGCAGCTTAGCCGAGCGGGAGATCGATGAGCAGTTCTTC. The encoded protein is CASSLAEREIDEQFF.

This chain joins TRBV6-5 and TRBJ1-3; D unclear. The V gene's germline CDR1 is MNHEY and CDR2 SVGAGI. The CDR3 length is 13 residues. Trimming took 5 bases from V and 9 from J, leaving 14 bases between them. In DNA form, the CDR3 reads TGTGCCAGCAGTGATCTCCGGGGATCCACCATATATTTT. Its translation: CASSDLRGSTIYF.

The gene calls are TRBV28 and TRBJ1-1; 7 bases agree with TRBD1. The CDR3 sequence is 15 residues long. Germline CDR1 MDHEN, CDR2 SYDVKM. J gave up 4 bases and V 2 bases, and 7 bases lay outside the gene matches. CDR3 sequence: CASSLQRQGSTEAFF. CDR3 sequence (DNA): TGTGCCAGCAGTTTACAAAGACAGGGAAGCACTGAAGCTTTCTTT.

This clone was detected only once. The chain joins TRBV10-1 to TRBJ1-1, with no clear D. The CDR3 runs to 12 residues. Trimming stripped 3 bases from V and 1 base from J, with 3 bases between. Per germline, CDR1 WNHNN and CDR2 SYGVQD (reference sequence). CDR3 sequence reads: CASSDSNTEAFF. The CDR3 DNA reads TGCGCCAGCAGTGACTCGAACACTGAAGCTTTCTTT.

The J gene is TRBJ1-4, the V gene TRBV4-3; the D gene is possibly TRBD1 (5 bases). The germline gives CDR1 LGHNA, CDR2 YSLEER. With 0 bases removed from V and 6 bases from J, the gap between germline ends came to 17 bases. The CDR3 covers 17 residues. The CDR3 DNA follows: TGCGCCAGCAGCCAAGATATCCCTTGGGGGGGAGATGAAAAACTGTTTTTT. Protein sequence: CASSQDIPWGGDEKLFF.

The CDR3 sequence: CASAPIGTGEYEQYF. CDR3 nucleotides: TGTGCCAGCGCCCCAATCGGGACAGGGGAGTACGAGCAGTACTTC. The chain joins TRBV27 to TRBJ2-7, with TRBD1 matching over 10 bases. The CDR3 has 15 residues. After removal of 8 bases from V and 4 bases from J, the junction contained 11 bases not matched to a gene. The germline gives CDR1 MNHEY, CDR2 SMNVEV (reference sequence).

This clone was detected once. The chain carries TRBV6-6 and TRBJ2-3, with 14 bases identical to TRBD2. Germline assignment: CDR1 MNHNY and CDR2 SVGAGI (reference sequence). The CDR3 loop spans 16 amino acids. Trimming cost V 3 bases and J 8 bases; bases outside gene matches: 7. CDR3 nucleotides: TGTGCCAGCAGTTATCCGGGACTAGCGGGAGTGAGTACGCAGTATTTT. Translating it yields CASSYPGLAGVSTQYF.

The chain employs TRBV29-1 and TRBJ2-3; 9 bases line up with TRBD2. CDR3 length: 13 amino acids. CDR1 is SQVTM and CDR2 is ANQGSEA in the germline V gene. Trimming at V came to 7 bases and at J to 5 bases, leaving 7 bases not matched to a gene. This CDR3 reads CSGLAGEVDTQYF. The CDR3, as DNA: TGCAGCGGATTAGCGGGAGAGGTAGATACGCAGTATTTT.

V usage is TRBV28 and J usage is TRBJ1-2; 7 bases line up with TRBD1. The CDR3 has 12 residues. V gave up 3 bases and J gave up 14 bases; unmatched junction bases: 9. The germline gives CDR1 MDHEN, CDR2 SYDVKM. DNA for the CDR3: TGTGCCAGCAGTTTTGATAGGCCAGGGGGAACCTTC. This gives the protein CASSFDRPGGTF.

The chain employs TRBV19 and TRBJ1-2; the match to TRBD1 covers 9 bases. J gave up 5 bases and V 6 bases, and 10 bases lay outside the gene matches. Germline CDR1 LNHDA, CDR2 SQIVND (reference sequence). This CDR3 has 15 residues. This CDR3 is CASRIPPDRGYGYTF. The DNA of the CDR3 is TGTGCCAGTAGAATTCCTCCCGACAGGGGGTATGGCTACACCTTC. Based on the CDR3 plus reference TRBV19 and TRBJ1-2, the full variable domain is DGGITQSPKYLFRKEGQNVTLSCEQNLNHDAMYWYRQDPGQGLRLIYYSQIVNDFQKGDIAEGYSVSREKKESFPLTVTSAQKNPTAFYLCASRIPPDRGYGYTFGSGTRLTVV.

The rearrangement joins TRBV5-1 to TRBJ2-7; 8 bases are shared with TRBD2. V lost 4 bases to trimming and J lost 4 bases; unmatched junction nucleotides: 7. The CDR3 is 14 amino acids. CDR1 is SGHRS, CDR2 YFSETQ, per germline. CDR3 amino acids: CASSPTSGGYEQYF. CDR3 in DNA: TGCGCCAGCAGCCCAACTAGCGGAGGGTACGAGCAGTACTTC.

The chain recombines TRBV7-6 with TRBJ2-7; no firm D call. Between the trimmed V and J ends, which lost 2 bases and 2 bases, there was a span of 7 bases. The germline V gene encodes CDR1 SGHVS and CDR2 FNYEAQ. The CDR3 has 13 residues. Here the CDR3 DNA reads TGTGCCAGCAGCTTAAACTCCGCCTACGAGCAGTACTTC. Translated, it gives CASSLNSAYEQYF.

V is TRBV2 and J is TRBJ1-2; D call uncertain. From germline, CDR1 is SNHLY and CDR2 FYNNEI. The V gene lost 1 base and the J gene lost 3 bases, with 12 bases spanning the gap. This CDR3 is built from 15 residues. The CDR3 is CASSEVIRVDYGYTF. The CDR3 nucleotides are TGTGCCAGCAGTGAAGTTATACGCGTGGACTATGGCTACACCTTC.

The chain joins TRBV25-1 to TRBJ1-5; no definite D call. The CDR3 runs 13 residues. V lost 6 bases and J lost 3, with 9 bases in between. Germline-derived CDR1 and CDR2 are MGHDK and SYGVNS. CDR3: CASRGQVNQPQHF. The CDR3 region has the DNA TGTGCCAGCAGGGGTCAGGTCAATCAGCCCCAGCATTTT.

The chain recombines TRBV9 with TRBJ1-3; the D is unclear. The CDR3 has 15 residues. Trimming shortened V by 3 bases and J by 0 bases, and 10 bases separated the two germline ends. Per germline, CDR1 SGDLS and CDR2 YYNGEE. In DNA, the CDR3 is TGTGCCAGCAGCGCTTACAGCAACTCTGGAAACACCATATATTTT. Residues: CASSAYSNSGNTIYF.

This clone came up once. The gene calls are TRBV4-3 and TRBJ2-6, with D perhaps TRBD1 (6 bases). Trimming took 0 bases from V and 0 from J, leaving 18 bases between them. The CDR3 totals 20 residues. Germline V lookup: CDR1 LGHNA, CDR2 YSLEER. CDR3 loop: CASSQDPTGTIFSGANVLTF. CDR3 DNA sequence: TGCGCCAGCAGCCAAGATCCGACAGGTACGATCTTCTCTGGGGCCAACGTCCTGACTTTC.

This chain connects TRBV6-6 to TRBJ1-3; D gene ambiguous. The ends were cut back, 6 bases at V and 0 bases at J, with 9 bases in the middle. The CDR3 is made up of 14 amino acids. CDR1 is MNHNY, CDR2 SVGAGI, per germline (reference sequence). The CDR3 DNA follows: TGTGCCAGCAGCGGACGGGGCTCTGGAAACACCATATATTTT. The encoded protein is CASSGRGSGNTIYF.